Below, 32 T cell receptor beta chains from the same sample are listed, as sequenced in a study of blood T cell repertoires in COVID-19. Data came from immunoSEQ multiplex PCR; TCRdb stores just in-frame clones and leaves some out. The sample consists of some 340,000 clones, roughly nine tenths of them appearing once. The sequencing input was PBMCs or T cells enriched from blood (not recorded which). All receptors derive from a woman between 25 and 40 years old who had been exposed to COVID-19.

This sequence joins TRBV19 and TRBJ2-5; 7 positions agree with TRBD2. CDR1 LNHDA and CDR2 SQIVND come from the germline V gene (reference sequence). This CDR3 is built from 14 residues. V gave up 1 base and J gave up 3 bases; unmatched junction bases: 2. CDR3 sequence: CASSIVSGEETQYF. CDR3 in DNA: TGTGCCAGTAGTATAGTGAGCGGGGAAGAGACCCAGTACTTC.

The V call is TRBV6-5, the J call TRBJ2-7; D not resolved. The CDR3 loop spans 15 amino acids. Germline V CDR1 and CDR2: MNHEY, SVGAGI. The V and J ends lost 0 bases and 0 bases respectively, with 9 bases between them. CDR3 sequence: CASSYSLADSYEQYF. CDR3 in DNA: TGTGCCAGCAGTTACTCGCTGGCCGACTCCTACGAGCAGTACTTC.

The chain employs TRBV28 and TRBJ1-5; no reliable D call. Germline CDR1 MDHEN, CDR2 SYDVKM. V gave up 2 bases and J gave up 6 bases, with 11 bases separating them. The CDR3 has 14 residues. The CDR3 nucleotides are TGTGCCAGCAGTTTAAACGACGGGTTTCAGCCCCAGCATTTT. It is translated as CASSLNDGFQPQHF.

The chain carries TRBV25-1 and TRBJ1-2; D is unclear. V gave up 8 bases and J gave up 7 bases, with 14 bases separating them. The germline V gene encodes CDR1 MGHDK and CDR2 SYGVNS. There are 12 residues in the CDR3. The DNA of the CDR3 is TGTGCCAGCGGCGGTCTTGTTACTGGCTACACCTTC. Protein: CASGGLVTGYTF.

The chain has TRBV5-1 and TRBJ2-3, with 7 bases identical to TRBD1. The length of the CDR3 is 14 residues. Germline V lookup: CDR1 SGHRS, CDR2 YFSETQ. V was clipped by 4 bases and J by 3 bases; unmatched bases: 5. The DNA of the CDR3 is TGCGCCAGCAGCGGGGACAGCAAGACAGATACGCAGTATTTT. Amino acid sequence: CASSGDSKTDTQYF.

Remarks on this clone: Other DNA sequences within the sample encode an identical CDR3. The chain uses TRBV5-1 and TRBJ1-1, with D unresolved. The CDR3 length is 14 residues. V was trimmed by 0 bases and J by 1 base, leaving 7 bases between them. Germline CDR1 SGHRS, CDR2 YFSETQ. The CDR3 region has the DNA TGCGCCAGCAGCTTGGTACGGGAGAACACTGAAGCTTTCTTT. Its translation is CASSLVRENTEAFF.

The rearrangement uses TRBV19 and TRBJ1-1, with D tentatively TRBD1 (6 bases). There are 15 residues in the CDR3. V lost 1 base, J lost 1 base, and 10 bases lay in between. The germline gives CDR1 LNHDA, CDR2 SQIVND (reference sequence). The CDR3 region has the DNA TGTGCCAGTAGTATAGGCCGGGGGGCGAACACTGAAGCTTTCTTT. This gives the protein CASSIGRGANTEAFF.

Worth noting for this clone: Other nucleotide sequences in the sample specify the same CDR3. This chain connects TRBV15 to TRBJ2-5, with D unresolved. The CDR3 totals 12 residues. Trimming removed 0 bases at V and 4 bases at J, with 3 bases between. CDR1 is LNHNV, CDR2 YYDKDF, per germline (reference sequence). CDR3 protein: CATSRDRETQYF. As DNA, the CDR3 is TGTGCCACCAGCAGAGATCGAGAGACCCAGTACTTC. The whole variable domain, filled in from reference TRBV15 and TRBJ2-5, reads DAMVIQNPRYQVTQFGKPVTLSCSQTLNHNVMYWYQQKSSQAPKLLFHYYDKDFNNEADTPDNFQSRRPNTSFCFLDIRSPGLGDTAMYLCATSRDRETQYFGPGTRLLVL.

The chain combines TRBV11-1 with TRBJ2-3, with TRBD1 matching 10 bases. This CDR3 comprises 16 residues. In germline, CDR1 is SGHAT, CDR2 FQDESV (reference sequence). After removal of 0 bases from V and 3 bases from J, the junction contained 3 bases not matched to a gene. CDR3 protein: CASSLAGTGVTDTQYF. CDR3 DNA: TGTGCCAGCAGCTTAGCGGGGACAGGGGTTACAGATACGCAGTATTTT.

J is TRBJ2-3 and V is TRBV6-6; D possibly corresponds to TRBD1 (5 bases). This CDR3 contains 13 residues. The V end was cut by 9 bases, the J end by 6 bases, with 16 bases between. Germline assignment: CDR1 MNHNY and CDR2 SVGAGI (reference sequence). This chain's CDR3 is CASSRDNMDTQYF. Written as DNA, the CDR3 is TGTGCCAGTAGCAGGGATAACATGGATACGCAGTATTTT.

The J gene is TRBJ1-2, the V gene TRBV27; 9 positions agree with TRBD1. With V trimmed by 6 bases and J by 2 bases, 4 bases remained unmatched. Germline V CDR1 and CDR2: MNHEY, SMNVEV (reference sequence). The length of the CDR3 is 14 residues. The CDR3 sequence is CASRRTGENYGYTF. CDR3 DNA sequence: TGTGCCAGCAGGCGGACAGGGGAGAACTATGGCTACACCTTC.

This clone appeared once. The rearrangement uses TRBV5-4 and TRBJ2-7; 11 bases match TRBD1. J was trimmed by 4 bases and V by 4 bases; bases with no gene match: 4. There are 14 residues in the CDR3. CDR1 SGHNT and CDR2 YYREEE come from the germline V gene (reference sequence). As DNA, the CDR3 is TGTGCCAGCAGCCAAGGGGACAGGGGGTACGAGCAGTACTTC. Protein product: CASSQGDRGYEQYF.

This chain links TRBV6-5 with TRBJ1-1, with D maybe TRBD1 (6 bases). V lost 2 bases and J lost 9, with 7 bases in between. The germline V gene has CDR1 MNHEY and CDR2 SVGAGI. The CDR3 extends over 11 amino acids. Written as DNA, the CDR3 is TGTGCCAGCAGTTACGGGACAAAAGCTTTCTTT. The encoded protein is CASSYGTKAFF.

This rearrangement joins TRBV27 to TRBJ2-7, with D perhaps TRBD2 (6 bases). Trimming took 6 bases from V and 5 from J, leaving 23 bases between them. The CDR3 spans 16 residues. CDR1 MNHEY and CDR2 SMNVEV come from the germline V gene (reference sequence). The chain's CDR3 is CASSQPRGKLSNEQYF. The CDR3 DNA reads TGTGCCAGCAGCCAACCTCGGGGGAAGCTCAGCAACGAGCAGTACTTC.

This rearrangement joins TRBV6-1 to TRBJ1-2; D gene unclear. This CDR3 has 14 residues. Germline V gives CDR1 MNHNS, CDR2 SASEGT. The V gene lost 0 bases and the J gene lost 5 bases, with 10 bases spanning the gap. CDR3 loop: CASSEAVQVYGYTF. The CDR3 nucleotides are TGTGCCAGCAGTGAAGCGGTCCAGGTTTATGGCTACACCTTC.

CDR3: CSVPSSGNTIYF. DNA for the CDR3: TGCAGCGTTCCCAGCTCTGGAAACACCATATATTTT. The chain uses TRBV29-1 and TRBJ1-3; no clear D. Germline V gene lookup returns CDR1 SQVTM and CDR2 ANQGSEA. The CDR3 totals 12 residues. The V and J ends lost 5 bases and 0 bases respectively, with 5 bases between them.

The CDR3 spells CASSYSRTGLRAFF. CDR3 sequence (DNA): TGTGCCAGCAGTTACTCGAGGACAGGGTTGCGGGCTTTCTTT. The chain recombines TRBV6-5 with TRBJ1-1; TRBD1 matches at 8 bases. The CDR3 is made up of 14 amino acids. CDR1 is MNHEY, CDR2 SVGAGI, per germline. The V gene end was trimmed by 0 bases and the J gene end by 11 bases; junction bases not matched to a gene: 8.

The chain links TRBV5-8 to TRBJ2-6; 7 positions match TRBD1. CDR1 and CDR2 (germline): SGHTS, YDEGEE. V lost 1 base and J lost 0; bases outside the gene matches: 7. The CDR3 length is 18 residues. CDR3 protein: CASSLPGTELSGANVLTF. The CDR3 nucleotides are TGTGCCAGCAGCTTGCCCGGGACAGAACTCTCTGGGGCCAACGTCCTGACTTTC.

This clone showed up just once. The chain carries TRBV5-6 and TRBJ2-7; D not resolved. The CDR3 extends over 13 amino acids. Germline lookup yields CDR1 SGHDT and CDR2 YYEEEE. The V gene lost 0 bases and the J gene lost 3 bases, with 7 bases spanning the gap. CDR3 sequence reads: CASSLVADYEQYF. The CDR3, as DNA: TGTGCCAGCAGCTTGGTGGCAGACTACGAGCAGTACTTC.

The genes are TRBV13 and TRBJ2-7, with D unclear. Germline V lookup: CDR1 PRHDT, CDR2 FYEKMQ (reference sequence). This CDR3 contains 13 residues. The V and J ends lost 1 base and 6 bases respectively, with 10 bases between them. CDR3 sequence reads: CASSLDAVSEQYF. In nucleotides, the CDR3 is TGTGCCAGCAGCTTAGATGCGGTGTCCGAGCAGTACTTC.

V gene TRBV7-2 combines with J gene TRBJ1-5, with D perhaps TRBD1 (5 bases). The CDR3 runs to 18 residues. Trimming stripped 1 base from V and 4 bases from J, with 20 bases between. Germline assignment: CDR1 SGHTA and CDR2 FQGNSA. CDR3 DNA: TGTGCCAGCAGCTTAGACAGTTACTGGGGCCTCCTTAATCAGCCCCAGCATTTT. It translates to CASSLDSYWGLLNQPQHF.

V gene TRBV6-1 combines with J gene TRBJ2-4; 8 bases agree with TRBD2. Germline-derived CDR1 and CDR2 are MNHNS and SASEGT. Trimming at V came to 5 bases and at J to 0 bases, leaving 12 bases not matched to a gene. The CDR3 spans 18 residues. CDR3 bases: TGTGCCAGCAGTAAAGGGCGGGGGGTGTATAGAGCCAAAAACATTCAGTACTTC. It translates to CASSKGRGVYRAKNIQYF.

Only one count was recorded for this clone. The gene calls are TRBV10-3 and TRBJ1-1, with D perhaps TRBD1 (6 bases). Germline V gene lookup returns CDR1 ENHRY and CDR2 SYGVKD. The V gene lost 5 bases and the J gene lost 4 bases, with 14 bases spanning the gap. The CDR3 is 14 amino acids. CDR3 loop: CAISHQGQGTEAFF. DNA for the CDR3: TGTGCCATCAGTCATCAGGGGCAAGGCACTGAAGCTTTCTTT.

This chain's CDR3 is CASSPRTGGTTEAFF. In nucleotides, the CDR3 is TGCGCCAGCAGCCCAAGGACAGGGGGAACCACTGAAGCTTTCTTT. The chain recombines TRBV5-1 with TRBJ1-1, with 10 bases fitting TRBD1. The germline CDR1 and CDR2 sequences are SGHRS and YFSETQ. V shed 4 bases, J shed 4 bases, and the junction held 7 bases outside the gene matches. The CDR3 is 15 amino acids.

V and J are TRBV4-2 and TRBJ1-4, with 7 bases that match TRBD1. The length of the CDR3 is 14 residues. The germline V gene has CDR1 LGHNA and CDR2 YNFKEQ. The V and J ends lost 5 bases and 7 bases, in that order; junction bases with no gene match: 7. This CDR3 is CASSGDSYPEKLFF. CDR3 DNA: TGTGCCAGCAGCGGGGACAGCTACCCTGAAAAACTGTTTTTT.

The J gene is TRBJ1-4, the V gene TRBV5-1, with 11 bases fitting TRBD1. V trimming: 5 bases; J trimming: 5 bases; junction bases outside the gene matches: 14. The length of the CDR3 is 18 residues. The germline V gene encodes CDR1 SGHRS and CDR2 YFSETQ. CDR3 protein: CASRWTGGIKRGNEKLFF. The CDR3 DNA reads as TGCGCCAGCAGATGGACAGGGGGCATCAAGAGGGGGAATGAAAAACTGTTTTTT.

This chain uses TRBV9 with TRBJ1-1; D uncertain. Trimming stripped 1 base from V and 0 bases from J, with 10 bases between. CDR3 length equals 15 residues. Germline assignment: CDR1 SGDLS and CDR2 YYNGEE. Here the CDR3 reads CASSVSPEMNTEAFF. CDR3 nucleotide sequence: TGTGCCAGCAGCGTATCCCCAGAAATGAACACTGAAGCTTTCTTT.

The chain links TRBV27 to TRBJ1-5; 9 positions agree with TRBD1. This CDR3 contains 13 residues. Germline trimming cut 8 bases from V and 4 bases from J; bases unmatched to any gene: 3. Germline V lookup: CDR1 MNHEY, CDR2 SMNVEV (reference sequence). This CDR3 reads CASSGTGNQPQHF. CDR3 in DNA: TGTGCCAGCTCGGGGACAGGGAATCAGCCCCAGCATTTT.

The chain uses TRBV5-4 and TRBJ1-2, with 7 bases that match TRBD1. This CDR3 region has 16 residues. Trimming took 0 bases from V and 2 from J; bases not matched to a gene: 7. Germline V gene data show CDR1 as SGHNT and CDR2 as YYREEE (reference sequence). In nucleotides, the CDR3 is TGTGCCAGCAGCTTGGATTTCGGCAGGGGGAACTATGGCTACACCTTC. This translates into CASSLDFGRGNYGYTF.

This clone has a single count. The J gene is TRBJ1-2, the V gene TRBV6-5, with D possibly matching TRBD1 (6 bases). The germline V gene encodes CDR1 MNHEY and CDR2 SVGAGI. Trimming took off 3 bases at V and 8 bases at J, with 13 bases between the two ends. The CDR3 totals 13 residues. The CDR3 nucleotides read TGTGCCAGCAGTTATACTGGGGGCGGCGGCTACACCTTC. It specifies CASSYTGGGGYTF.

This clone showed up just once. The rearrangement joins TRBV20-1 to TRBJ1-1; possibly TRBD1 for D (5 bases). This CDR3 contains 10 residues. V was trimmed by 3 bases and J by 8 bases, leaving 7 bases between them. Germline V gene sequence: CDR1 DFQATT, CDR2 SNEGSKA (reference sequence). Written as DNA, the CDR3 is TGCAGTGCTAGGGACATAGAAGCTTTCTTT. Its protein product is CSARDIEAFF.

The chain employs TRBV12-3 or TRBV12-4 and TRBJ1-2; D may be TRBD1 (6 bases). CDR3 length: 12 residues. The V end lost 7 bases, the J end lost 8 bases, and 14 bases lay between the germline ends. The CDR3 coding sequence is TGTGCCAGCAACCAACAGGGTCTGGGCTACACCTTC. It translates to CASNQQGLGYTF.